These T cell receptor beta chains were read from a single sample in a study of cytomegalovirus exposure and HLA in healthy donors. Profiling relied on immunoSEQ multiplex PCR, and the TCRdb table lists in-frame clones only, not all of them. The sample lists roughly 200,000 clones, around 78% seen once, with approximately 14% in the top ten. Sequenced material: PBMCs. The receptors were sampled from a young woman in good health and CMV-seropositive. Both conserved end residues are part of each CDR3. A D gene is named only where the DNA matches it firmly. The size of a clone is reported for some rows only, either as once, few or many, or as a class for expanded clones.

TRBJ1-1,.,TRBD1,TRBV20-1,TGCAGTGCTAGGGCGGACAGGGGAGCTTTCTTT,CSARADRGAFF
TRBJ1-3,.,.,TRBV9,TGTGCCAGCAGCGCCCAACCCAGGTCAGAGTTTGGGTCTGGAAACACCATATATTTT,CASSAQPRSEFGSGNTIYF
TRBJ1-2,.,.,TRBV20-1,TGCAAGATTCCCGGGAACTATGGCTACACCTTC,CKIPGNYGYTF
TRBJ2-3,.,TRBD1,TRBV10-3,TGTGCCATCAGCCGGGACAGACCCACAGATACGCAGTATTTT,CAISRDRPTDTQYF
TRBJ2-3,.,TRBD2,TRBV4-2,TGTGCCAGCAGCCAAGATACTAGCGGGAGTTCTTCTGCAGATACGCAGTATTTT,CASSQDTSGSSSADTQYF
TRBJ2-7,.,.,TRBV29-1,TGCAGCGTTGAAGGTACGGGGGAGGCCTACGAGCAGTACTTC,CSVEGTGEAYEQYF
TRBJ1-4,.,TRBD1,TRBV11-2,TGTGCCAGCAGCTTAGATATGCCCGGGACAGGGAATGAAAAACTGTTTTTT,CASSLDMPGTGNEKLFF
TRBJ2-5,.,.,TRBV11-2,TGTGCCAGCAGCTTACTCCTCGGGGAGGAGACCCAGTACTTC,CASSLLLGEETQYF
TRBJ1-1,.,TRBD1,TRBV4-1,TGCGCCAGCAGCCCCTCCCGGGACAGGGGACTGAACACTGGAGCTTTCTTT,CASSPSRDRGLNTGAFF
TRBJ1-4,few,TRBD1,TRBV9,TGTGCCAGCAGCCCGGACAGGGAAAGGGCTAATGAAAAACTGTTTTTT,CASSPDRERANEKLFF
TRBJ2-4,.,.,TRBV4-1,TGCGCCAGCAGCCAAGTAAGGACTGGAGAAGGCGGAAACATTCAGTACTTC,CASSQVRTGEGGNIQYF
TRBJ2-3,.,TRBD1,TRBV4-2,TGTGCCAGCAGCCAAGGGGGACAGTTAGATACGCAGTATTTT,CASSQGGQLDTQYF
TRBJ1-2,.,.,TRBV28,TGTGCCACCTTTAGTTCCCCTGGCTACACCTTC,CATFSSPGYTF
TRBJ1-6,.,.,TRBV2,TGTGCCATATCGGGAGGAGAAGCTTCACCCCTCCACTTT,CAISGGEASPLHF
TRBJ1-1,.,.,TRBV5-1,TGCGCCAGCAGCATGACAGGGAACACTGAAGCTTTCTTT,CASSMTGNTEAFF
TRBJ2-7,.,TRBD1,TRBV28,TGTGCCAGCAGTCCGCGGACAGGGAACGACTACGAGCAGTACTTC,CASSPRTGNDYEQYF
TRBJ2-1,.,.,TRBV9,TGTGCCAGCAGCGTAGATCTAGAAGTCACCCGTGAGCAGTTCTTC,CASSVDLEVTREQFF
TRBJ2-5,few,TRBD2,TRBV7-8,TGTGCCAGCAGCTTGGAGCGGGGAGAGACCCAGTACTTC,CASSLERGETQYF
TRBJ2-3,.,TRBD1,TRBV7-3,TGTGCCAGCAGCTTAGAGGGACAGGGTACAGATACGCAGTATTTT,CASSLEGQGTDTQYF